This TCR beta chain derives from a study of T cell changes during pregnancy in multiple sclerosis (dated by TCRdb to about 2019). General notes on the study: The study examined how the T cell repertoire changed over the course of pregnancy in women with multiple sclerosis.

Libraries were constructed by the immunoSEQ multiplex PCR assay. TCRdb retrieved this table from immuneACCESS and kept in-frame rearrangements only. Not all clones are present; in checked studies, unresolved V genes account for under half, and no reason is known for the remainder. The sample table records more than 35,000 clones; more than 70% of these occur just once. The top ten hold 0.7% to 0.95% of the sample. Comments on this clone: This receptor's antigen is unknown. No quality values exist for individual bases; no much larger clone is one base distant.

The CDR3 goes from the cysteine to the phenylalanine over 15 residues. CDR3 DNA only is kept here, 45 bases in frame from base 1. Reading the germline V gene gives CDR1 SGHRS and CDR2 YFSETQ. The V end loses 3 bases and the J end loses 2 bases, and a stretch of 14 bases separates them. The sequence is built from TRBV5-1 and TRBJ1-1; the D gene remains uncertain. This specimen consisted of CD4+ T cells from peripheral blood mononuclear cells, obtained after pregnancy. This clonotype was sampled from a female donor in good health, enrolled as a control in a pregnancy study. The nucleotide sequence is TGCGCCAGCAGCTCCCGCGAGTTCCCCAACACTGAAGCTTTCTTT. Translated, it gives CASSSREFPNTEAFF.